The present entry profiles one TCR beta chain with its context. Its antigen remains unidentified. This record comes from a study of CD8+ T cells in alopecia areata. Whole-study results and caveats: The study found that many expanded lesional clones persisted in scalp and blood during tofacitinib. Since there was just one nonresponder, nobody can yet say how baseline CD8+ expansion ties to response.

Isolated RNA was reverse transcribed into cDNA used as the sequencing template. The repertoire was sequenced with immunoSEQ multiplex PCR; TCRdb's copy has only in-frame clones and lacks some. The sample has 250,000 to 300,000 clones, 58% seen once. Trimming removed 4 bases from V and 1 base from J, with 8 bases in between. Germline CDR1 reads MGHRA; CDR2 reads YSYEKL. CDR3 length equals 13 residues. As for treatment: oral pan-JAK inhibitor, 5-10 mg twice daily. This TCR was recovered from a human donor with alopecia areata. The sequencing here drew on CD4+ T cells sorted from blood, taken at week 24, from a patient treated with tofacitinib. The chain links TRBV4-1 to TRBJ2-7, with D perhaps TRBD1 (6 bases). CDR3 nucleotide sequence: TGCGCCAGCAGCCTGGACAGATCCTACGAGCAGTACTTC. This translates into CASSLDRSYEQYF.